This TCR beta chain was recorded in a study of OX40 agonist ivuxolimab in advanced cancers. Background on the study: Under the entry rules, prior anti-PD-1, anti-PD-L1 or anti-CTLA-4 therapy was allowed, and about 38% had some. Broader study findings: On average, a greater number of expanded clones characterised CD8+ T cells relative to CD4+.

At cycle 4 day 1, cycle 7 day 1, and baseline, blood was sampled. CDR1 is MDHEN and CDR2 is SYDVKM in the germline V gene. Trimming cost V 5 bases and J 0 bases, with 2 bases left between them. The CDR3 has 11 residues. About this clone itself: Its antigen is undetermined.

Some clones are missing from TCRdb's copy, which holds only in-frame ones; the method was immunoSEQ multiplex PCR. This table has 55,000 to 75,000 clones, about 86% appearing once. The gene calls are TRBV28 and TRBJ2-7; D remains ambiguous. This specimen was CD4+ or CD8+ T cells sorted from blood, taken in a trial of the OX40 agonist ivuxolimab. The TCR originated in an adult with an advanced solid tumor such as melanoma, head and neck, liver or kidney cancer. CDR3 sequence (DNA): TGTGCCAGCAGTCACTCCTACGAGCAGTACTTC. As protein: CASSHSYEQYF. Full variable domain (rest looked up from reference TRBV28 and TRBJ2-7): DVKVTQSSRYLVKRTGEKVFLECVQDMDHENMFWYRQDPGLGLRLIYFSYDVKMKEKGDIPEGYSVSREKKERFSLILESASTNQTSMYLCASSHSYEQYFGPGTRLTVT.